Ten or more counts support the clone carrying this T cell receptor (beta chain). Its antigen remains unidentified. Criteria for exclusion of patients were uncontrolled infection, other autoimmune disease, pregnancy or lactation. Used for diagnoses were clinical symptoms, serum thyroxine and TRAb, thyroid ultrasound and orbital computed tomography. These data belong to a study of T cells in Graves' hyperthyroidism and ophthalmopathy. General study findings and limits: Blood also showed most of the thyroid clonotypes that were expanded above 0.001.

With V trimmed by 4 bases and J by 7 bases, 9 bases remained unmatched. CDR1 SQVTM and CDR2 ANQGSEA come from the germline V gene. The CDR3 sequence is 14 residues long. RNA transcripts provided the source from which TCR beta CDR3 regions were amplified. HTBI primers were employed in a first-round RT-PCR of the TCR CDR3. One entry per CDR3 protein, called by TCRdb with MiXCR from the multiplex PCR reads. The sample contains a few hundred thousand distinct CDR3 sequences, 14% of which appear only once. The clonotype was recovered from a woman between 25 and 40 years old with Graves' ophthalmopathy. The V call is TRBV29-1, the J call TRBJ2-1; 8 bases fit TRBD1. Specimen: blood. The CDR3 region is CSVVSRGRSNEQFF. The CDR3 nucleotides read TGCAGCGTTGTTTCCAGGGGGCGTTCAAATGAGCAGTTCTTC.